This TCR beta chain came from a study of patients and donors after allogeneic stem cell transplantation. MiXCR, run by TCRdb on the RT-PCR reads, gives a single entry per CDR3 protein. The sample records around 150,000 distinct CDR3 sequences, 25% to 35% being singletons. This CDR3 comprises 15 residues. Germline V lookup: CDR1 MNHEY, CDR2 SVGAGI. Trimming took off 6 bases at V and 5 bases at J, with 19 bases between the two ends. This chain uses TRBV6-5 with TRBJ2-5; TRBD2 might be the D (5 bases). This receptor was identified in a human donor who was either an allogeneic HSCT recipient or a stem cell or donor lymphocyte infusion donor (not recorded which). It is not recorded whose cells these are; they may come from a transplant donor. Material for sequencing was blood, either unsorted or a sorted T cell fraction (not recorded which). CDR3 bases: TGTGCCAGCAGCCTCTCCTGGGCGGGTTGGGAGACCCAGTACTTC. It is translated as CASSLSWAGWETQYF.